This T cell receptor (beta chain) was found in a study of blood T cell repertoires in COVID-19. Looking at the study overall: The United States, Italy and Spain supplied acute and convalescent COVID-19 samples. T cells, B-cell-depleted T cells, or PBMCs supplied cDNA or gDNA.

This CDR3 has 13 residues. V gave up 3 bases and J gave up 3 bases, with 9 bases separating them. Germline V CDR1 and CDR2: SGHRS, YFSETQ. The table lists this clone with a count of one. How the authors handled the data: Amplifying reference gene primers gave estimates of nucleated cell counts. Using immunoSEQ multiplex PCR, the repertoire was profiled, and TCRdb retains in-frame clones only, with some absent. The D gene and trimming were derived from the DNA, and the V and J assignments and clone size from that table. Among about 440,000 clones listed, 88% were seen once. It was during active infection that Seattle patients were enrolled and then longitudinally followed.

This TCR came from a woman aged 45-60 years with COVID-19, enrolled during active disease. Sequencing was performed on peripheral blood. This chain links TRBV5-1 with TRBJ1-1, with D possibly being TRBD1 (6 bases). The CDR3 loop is CASSSSGDTEAFF. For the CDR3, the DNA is TGCGCCAGCAGCTCCTCAGGGGACACTGAAGCTTTCTTT.